The clone carrying this TCR beta chain was counted a few times. Its cognate antigen is unknown. CDR3 length: 15 residues. Germline values: CDR1 LGHNA, CDR2 YSLEER. Trimming left V 4 bases short and J 6 bases short, with 16 bases between. Unique molecular identifiers were added to individual cDNA molecules. TCRdb analysed the 5' RACE reads with MiXCR anew, one entry per CDR3 protein. The sample has over 45,000 distinct CDR3 sequences; roughly a tenth are singletons. The sample belongs to a study of early T cells in non-severe SARS-CoV-2 infection. Study-wide context: Chains were not paired, and sequencing was done on bulk RNA from unsorted whole blood.

Findings and caveats of the study: The study's VDJdb matching favored anti-spike CD8 responses and missed private and CD4 specificities.

Input material: whole blood. The sequence derives from an adult who was a healthcare worker with PCR-confirmed SARS-CoV-2 infection or an uninfected control (not recorded which). The V call is TRBV4-3, the J call TRBJ2-1; D is tentatively TRBD1 or TRBD2 (5 bases each). The CDR3 bases are TGCGCCAGCAGCCCTGTTTGGGACGCCGGCAATGAGCAGTTCTTC. Translating it yields CASSPVWDAGNEQFF.